Below, 15 T cell receptor beta chains from the same sample are listed, as sequenced in a study of blood T cell repertoires in COVID-19. Produced via immunoSEQ multiplex PCR; TCRdb's table is partial and in-frame only. The data show roughly 250,000 clones, around 86% seen once. The sequenced material came from PBMCs or T cells enriched from blood (not recorded which). The receptors shown here come from a woman aged 45-60 years who had recovered from COVID-19.

CDR3 DNA: TGTGCCAGCAGTTTCCTCCGGGACAGGGGGCTTTCTAATGAAAAACTGTTTTTT. Amino acid sequence: CASSFLRDRGLSNEKLFF. The chain employs TRBV28 and TRBJ1-4; 12 bases map to TRBD1. Germline lookup yields CDR1 MDHEN and CDR2 SYDVKM. The CDR3 has 18 residues. V dropped 3 bases and J dropped 3; count of bases not matched to a gene: 8.

This sequence joins TRBV2 and TRBJ2-1; no reliable D call. This CDR3 region has 15 residues. The V gene's germline CDR1 is SNHLY and CDR2 FYNNEI. Trimming pared 4 bases from V and 4 bases from J, leaving 14 bases between. CDR3 in amino acids: CASSGSLRPYNEQFF. In DNA form, the CDR3 reads TGTGCCAGCAGTGGGTCCCTACGCCCTTACAATGAGCAGTTCTTC.

Only a few counts were recorded for this clone. This chain uses TRBV20-1 with TRBJ2-7; D is possibly TRBD1 (5 bases). V lost 3 bases to trimming and J lost 2 bases, with 11 bases between them. Germline V gene lookup returns CDR1 DFQATT and CDR2 SNEGSKA (reference sequence). This CDR3 is 13 amino acids long. The CDR3 coding sequence is TGCAGTGCTAGTGCAGGGCCTCCCTACGAGCAGTACTTC. Amino acids: CSASAGPPYEQYF.

The chain employs TRBV5-5 and TRBJ2-7; 9 bases are shared with TRBD1. Trimming cost V 1 base and J 6 bases; bases outside gene matches: 5. This CDR3 has 14 amino acids. The V gene's germline CDR1 is SGHKS and CDR2 YYEKEE (reference sequence). This chain's CDR3 is CASSLQQGASEQYF. The DNA for the CDR3 is TGTGCCAGCAGCTTGCAACAGGGGGCTTCCGAGCAGTACTTC.

The rearrangement links TRBV5-1 to TRBJ1-2; D remains ambiguous. Germline V gene data show CDR1 as SGHRS and CDR2 as YFSETQ. The CDR3 extends over 14 amino acids. Between the trimmed V and J ends, which lost 4 bases and 2 bases, there was a span of 12 bases. CDR3 region: CASSPLPENYGYTF. In DNA form, the CDR3 reads TGCGCCAGCAGCCCTTTACCAGAAAACTATGGCTACACCTTC.

This clone was detected only a few times. The V gene is TRBV28, the J gene TRBJ1-5, with TRBD1 matching over 9 bases. The CDR3 is 15 amino acids. CDR1 MDHEN and CDR2 SYDVKM come from the germline V gene. V lost 7 bases, J lost 5 bases, and 9 bases stayed unmatched. CDR3 coding DNA: TGTGCCAGCACCACCGGGACAGGGCAATATCAGCCCCAGCATTTT. Translating it yields CASTTGTGQYQPQHF.

The chain employs TRBV29-1 and TRBJ1-1; D unclear. V lost 5 bases to trimming and J lost 5 bases, with 18 bases between them. This CDR3 region has 14 residues. Looked up from germline, CDR1 is SQVTM and CDR2 is ANQGSEA. DNA of the CDR3: TGCAGCGTTAGCCGGGGAGGATATGGGACTGAAGCTTTCTTT. Protein: CSVSRGGYGTEAFF.

The V gene is TRBV28, the J gene TRBJ1-5; 8 bases match TRBD1. The trim removed 5 bases at V and 5 bases at J, leaving 5 bases unmatched. This CDR3 has 14 amino acids. Germline assignment: CDR1 MDHEN and CDR2 SYDVKM. The CDR3 spells CASSQRQGHQPQHF. Here the CDR3 DNA reads TGTGCCAGCAGTCAACGACAGGGGCATCAGCCCCAGCATTTT. Together with reference TRBV28 and TRBJ1-5, the CDR3 gives the full variable domain: DVKVTQSSRYLVKRTGEKVFLECVQDMDHENMFWYRQDPGLGLRLIYFSYDVKMKEKGDIPEGYSVSREKKERFSLILESASTNQTSMYLCASSQRQGHQPQHFGDGTRLSIL.

This chain uses TRBV27 with TRBJ1-4; TRBD1 agrees at 10 bases. CDR1 MNHEY and CDR2 SMNVEV come from the germline V gene (reference sequence). J gave up 5 bases and V 8 bases, and 2 bases lay outside the gene matches. The CDR3 covers 13 residues. The CDR3: CASRTGGNEKLFF. The CDR3 DNA sequence: TGTGCCAGCCGGACAGGGGGGAATGAAAAACTGTTTTTT.

The chain is built from TRBV27 and TRBJ1-1, with 7 positions matching TRBD1. The CDR3 consists of 15 residues. Germline CDR1 MNHEY, CDR2 SMNVEV (reference sequence). V gave up 6 bases and J gave up 3 bases; unmatched junction bases: 10. The CDR3 loop reads CASSNKGASDTEAFF. The DNA of the CDR3 is TGTGCCAGCAGCAATAAGGGGGCGTCGGACACTGAAGCTTTCTTT.

J is TRBJ2-1 and V is TRBV7-9, with 13 nucleotides matching TRBD2. After removal of 5 bases from V and 9 bases from J, the junction contained 10 bases not matched to a gene. The CDR3 runs to 16 residues. Germline V lookup: CDR1 SEHNR, CDR2 FQNEAQ (reference sequence). CDR3 coding DNA: TGTGCCAGCAGCCCCCTGGGACTAGCGGGACTTAGTGAGCAGTTCTTC. Translated: CASSPLGLAGLSEQFF.

CDR3: CASSFRLLGPKVNEQFF. For the CDR3, the DNA is TGTGCCAGCAGCTTTCGCCTTCTAGGCCCCAAGGTGAATGAGCAGTTCTTC. The V and J genes are TRBV7-3 and TRBJ2-1; D not certain. This CDR3 spans 17 amino acids. V was cut by 3 bases and J by 7 bases, with 22 bases left in between. Looked up from germline, CDR1 is SGHTA and CDR2 is FQGTGA.

The chain carries TRBV5-1 and TRBJ1-3; D is uncertain. CDR3 length: 16 residues. Germline CDR1 is SGHRS and CDR2 is YFSETQ. Trimming left V 0 bases short and J 1 base short, with 11 bases between. CDR3 nucleotides: TGCGCCAGCAGCTTGGAGGCAGGCATATCTGGAAACACCATATATTTT. Its protein product is CASSLEAGISGNTIYF.

The V gene is TRBV7-9, the J gene TRBJ2-5; 8 bases line up with TRBD2. Germline CDR1 is SEHNR and CDR2 is FQNEAQ (reference sequence). This CDR3 is 15 amino acids long. Trimming at V came to 0 bases and at J to 0 bases, leaving 0 bases not matched to a gene. The CDR3 reads CASSLAGLDQETQYF. In DNA form, the CDR3 reads TGTGCCAGCAGCTTAGCGGGACTAGACCAAGAGACCCAGTACTTC.

This clone was counted only a few times. The chain recombines TRBV3-1 (or the pseudogene TRBV3-2) with TRBJ2-5; 8 nucleotides match TRBD1. Trimming took 2 bases from V and 4 from J; bases not matched to a gene: 3. Germline V CDR1 and CDR2: LGHDT, YNNKEL (reference sequence). CDR3 length: 14 amino acids. CDR3 in amino acids: CASSQRDRRETQYF. In DNA, the CDR3 is TGTGCCAGCAGCCAACGGGACAGGCGAGAGACCCAGTACTTC.